This T cell receptor beta chain was recorded in a study of T cells in Graves' hyperthyroidism and ophthalmopathy. Germline V CDR1 and CDR2: SGHRS, YFSETQ. This CDR3 spans 13 amino acids. Researchers took RNA transcripts and amplified the TCR beta CDR3 regions from them. With the HTBI primer set, the TCR CDR3 went through a first round of RT-PCR. Each CDR3 protein is one row after TCRdb ran MiXCR on the multiplex PCR reads. Here the sample spans a few hundred thousand distinct CDR3 sequences, 15% to 20% being singletons. This clonotype showed up many times. Germline is not matched at one junction end, which may reflect a read error.

Input material: blood. The sequence was collected from a woman in her fifties or sixties with Graves' hyperthyroidism. The rearrangement uses TRBV5-1 and TRBJ2-5; TRBD1 aligns across 7 bases. CDR3 sequence: CASSPGTEETQYF. CDR3 bases: TGTGCCAGCTCACCAGGGACAGAAGAGACCCAGTACTTC. Full variable domain (rest looked up from reference TRBV5-1 and TRBJ2-5): KAGVTQTPRYLIKTRGQQVTLSCSPISGHRSVSWYQQTPGQGLQFLFEYFSETQRNKGNFPGRFSGRQFSNSRSEMNVSTLELGDSALYLCASSPGTEETQYFGPGTRLLVL.